The 32 T cell receptor beta chains below come from one sample, sequenced in a study of shared clonotypes between healthy human individuals. Clones were read by immunoSEQ multiplex PCR, and TCRdb kept only the in-frame ones, dropping some. The sample comprises roughly 2.1 million clones, 93% of which are singletons, and around 1.7% rests with the top ten. Naive CD8 cells were CD45RO-negative, positively selected for CCR7, excluding terminally differentiated effector memory CD45RA+ cells. Sequenced: naive CD8+ T cells from PBMCs. The receptors originated from a man between 18 and 35 years old in good health. Some clones in this sample may be carry-over from other donors' samples.

The rearrangement links TRBV27 to TRBJ2-7; perhaps TRBD2 as D (5 bases). V was pared by 0 bases and J by 2 bases, with 17 bases between. Germline CDR1 MNHEY, CDR2 SMNVEV (reference sequence). This CDR3 has 17 amino acids. CDR3 DNA: TGTGCCAGCAGTTTATCGAATAGTGGGAGTAACCCCTACGAGCAGTACTTC. Its translation: CASSLSNSGSNPYEQYF.

The chain has TRBV27 and TRBJ2-1; D possibly corresponds to TRBD2 (6 bases). V was clipped by 5 bases and J by 8 bases, with 16 bases between them. The V gene's germline CDR1 is MNHEY and CDR2 SMNVEV (reference sequence). The CDR3 sequence is 14 residues long. This chain's CDR3 is CASSPRNSGHEQFF. DNA for the CDR3: TGTGCCAGCAGTCCCCGGAATAGCGGCCATGAGCAGTTCTTC.

This clone was seen once. The J gene is TRBJ1-1, the V gene TRBV30, with a tentative D call TRBD1 (5 bases). The CDR3 length is 14 residues. The ends were cut back, 4 bases at V and 4 bases at J, with 16 bases in the middle. CDR1 GTSNPN and CDR2 SVGIG come from the germline V gene (reference sequence). CDR3 sequence: CAWTFGQGLTEAFF. The CDR3 DNA reads TGTGCCTGGACCTTTGGCCAGGGACTCACTGAAGCTTTCTTT.

The chain carries TRBV27 and TRBJ1-6; 10 bases fit TRBD1. V shed 8 bases and J 9 bases; nucleotides not matched to a gene: 7. From germline, CDR1 is MNHEY and CDR2 SMNVEV (reference sequence). The CDR3 is 14 amino acids. The CDR3 loop is CASSRQGALSPLHF. The CDR3 DNA follows: TGTGCCAGCTCCCGACAGGGGGCTCTTTCACCCCTCCACTTT.

The chain joins TRBV15 to TRBJ1-4, with D perhaps matching TRBD1 (5 bases). V was clipped by 0 bases and J by 8 bases, with 16 bases between them. Germline V CDR1 and CDR2: LNHNV, YYDKDF (reference sequence). This CDR3 is built from 16 residues. The CDR3 loop is CATSRDEGLGEEKLFF. The CDR3 coding sequence is TGTGCCACCAGCAGAGATGAGGGCCTAGGGGAAGAAAAACTGTTTTTT.

This chain connects TRBV19 to TRBJ1-2, with D unresolved. CDR3 size: 14 residues. From germline, CDR1 is LNHDA and CDR2 SQIVND (reference sequence). The V end was cut by 1 base, the J end by 6 bases, with 12 bases between. CDR3: CASSIGSFRHGYTF. The CDR3 nucleotides read TGTGCCAGTAGTATAGGCTCTTTTCGGCATGGCTACACCTTC. The complete variable domain, with remaining parts taken from reference TRBV19 and TRBJ1-2, reads DGGITQSPKYLFRKEGQNVTLSCEQNLNHDAMYWYRQDPGQGLRLIYYSQIVNDFQKGDIAEGYSVSREKKESFPLTVTSAQKNPTAFYLCASSIGSFRHGYTFGSGTRLTVV.

The chain employs TRBV10-2 and TRBJ2-7; 8 bases map to TRBD2. Germline CDR1 and CDR2: WSHSY and SAAADI. This CDR3 region has 16 residues. J gave up 5 bases and V 0 bases, and 9 bases lay outside the gene matches. CDR3 in amino acids: CASSESSSRAGDEQYF. Here the CDR3 DNA reads TGCGCCAGCAGTGAGTCTAGTTCGAGAGCGGGAGACGAGCAGTACTTC.

The chain has TRBV7-7 and TRBJ2-7, with D perhaps TRBD1 (6 bases). The germline gives CDR1 SSHAT, CDR2 FNYEAQ (reference sequence). The V gene lost 8 bases and the J gene lost 6 bases, with 17 bases spanning the gap. The CDR3 is 13 residues long. The DNA of the CDR3 is TGTGCCAGCGCCCAGGGGATTTATCTCGAGCAGTACTTC. Encoded protein: CASAQGIYLEQYF.

J is TRBJ2-6 and V is TRBV4-1, with D uncertain. Germline CDR1 MGHRA, CDR2 YSYEKL. V was pared by 1 base and J by 0 bases, with 7 bases between. The CDR3 runs to 16 residues. CDR3 region: CASSQALYSGANVLTF. CDR3 in DNA: TGCGCCAGCAGCCAAGCCCTGTACTCTGGGGCCAACGTCCTGACTTTC.

V and J are TRBV10-3 and TRBJ2-1; a possible D gene is TRBD2 (5 bases). Germline CDR1 ENHRY, CDR2 SYGVKD. CDR3 length equals 17 residues. Trimming cost V 3 bases and J 0 bases, with 15 bases left between them. The DNA of the CDR3 is TGTGCCATCAGTGAAACAGAGAGCGGCCACTCCTACAATGAGCAGTTCTTC. This codes for CAISETESGHSYNEQFF.

A remark on this clone: This sample also contains other DNA sequences that code for the same CDR3. The chain links TRBV9 to TRBJ2-7; D not certain. The CDR3 runs to 14 residues. V was shortened by 0 bases and J by 0 bases, with 7 bases between the two germline ends. Germline CDR1 SGDLS, CDR2 YYNGEE. Written as DNA, the CDR3 is TGTGCCAGCAGCGTAGGTTCCGCCTCCTACGAGCAGTACTTC. It is translated as CASSVGSASYEQYF.

This chain connects TRBV11-2 to TRBJ2-1; 9 bases agree with TRBD1. CDR3 length equals 14 residues. Trimming removed 5 bases from V and 9 bases from J; junction bases left unmatched: 8. Per the germline V gene, CDR1 is SGHAT and CDR2 is FQNNGV. Here the CDR3 DNA reads TGTGCCAGCAGCGCCGGACAGGGGCCCACTGAGCAGTTCTTC. This codes for CASSAGQGPTEQFF.

The count of this clone is one. The CDR3 bases are TGTGCCAGCAGTCGATGGGGGGGGCCCAGGTACAATGAGCAGTTCTTC. Residues: CASSRWGGPRYNEQFF. V is TRBV28 and J is TRBJ2-1; possibly TRBD2 for D (7 bases). CDR3 length: 16 residues. Trimming shortened V by 5 bases and J by 4 bases, and 18 bases separated the two germline ends. CDR1 and CDR2 (germline): MDHEN, SYDVKM.

The chain is built from TRBV21-1 and TRBJ2-4; the tabulated D call, TRBD1, remains unverified against the DNA. TRBV21-1 is a documented pseudogene. This CDR3 contains 18 residues. CDR3 region: CASSKLGRATRAKNIQYF. The CDR3 coding sequence is TGTGCCAGCAGCAAACTCGGCAGGGCCACGAGGGCCAAAAACATTCAGTACTTC.

The V and J genes are TRBV14 and TRBJ2-3; D is ambiguous. Trimming shortened V by 0 bases and J by 6 bases, and 7 bases separated the two germline ends. This CDR3 comprises 13 residues. CDR1 SGHDN and CDR2 FVKESK come from the germline V gene. CDR3 region: CASSQDYRDTQYF. DNA of the CDR3: TGTGCCAGCAGCCAAGACTATCGGGATACGCAGTATTTT.

The chain employs TRBV27 and TRBJ1-1, with TRBD1 matching 7 bases. J was trimmed by 2 bases and V by 6 bases; bases with no gene match: 6. The CDR3 is 14 amino acids. CDR1 and CDR2 from the germline V gene are MNHEY and SMNVEV (reference sequence). Written as DNA, the CDR3 is TGTGCCAGCAGCCTGACAGGGTTTAACACTGAAGCTTTCTTT. Its protein is CASSLTGFNTEAFF.

V gene TRBV5-6 combines with J gene TRBJ1-2; D unresolved. Germline V CDR1 and CDR2: SGHDT, YYEEEE. Trimming took 6 bases from V and 8 from J, leaving 20 bases between them. This CDR3 has 14 amino acids. CDR3 DNA sequence: TGTGCCAGCACCCTGACGGCAGCGGTGAGGGGCTACACCTTC. It is translated as CASTLTAAVRGYTF.

Details on this clone: This specimen includes other DNA sequences encoding the same CDR3. The chain uses TRBV10-3 and TRBJ2-1; D is unclear. Trimming shortened V by 0 bases and J by 3 bases, and 0 bases separated the two germline ends. This CDR3 is 12 amino acids long. CDR1 is ENHRY, CDR2 SYGVKD, per germline. CDR3 coding DNA: TGTGCCATCAGTGAGTCCTACAATGAGCAGTTCTTC. It translates to CAISESYNEQFF.

This clone has just one count. The CDR3 DNA reads TGTGCCAGCAGCGCCAGTGCTGGGGTACGGGCAGATACGCAGTATTTT. It specifies CASSASAGVRADTQYF. The chain has TRBV9 and TRBJ2-3; D not resolved. The CDR3 runs to 16 residues. Trimming left V 3 bases short and J 4 bases short, with 18 bases between. In germline, CDR1 is SGDLS, CDR2 YYNGEE.

As to this clone: Other DNA sequences in the sample encode the same CDR3. The chain employs TRBV30 and TRBJ2-7; D is possibly TRBD2 (7 bases). Germline V gene sequence: CDR1 GTSNPN, CDR2 SVGIG (reference sequence). This CDR3 is built from 15 residues. V dropped 0 bases and J dropped 2 bases, with 14 bases sitting between them. In DNA, the CDR3 is TGTGCCTGGAGTGTGGGGGCGGGAGTGGCCTACGAGCAGTACTTC. It is translated as CAWSVGAGVAYEQYF.

This clone is a singleton in its sample. Different DNA sequences within this sample yield the same CDR3. The CDR3 loop reads CASSLGGSLDTQYF. In DNA form, the CDR3 reads TGTGCCAGCAGCTTAGGGGGTTCGTTAGATACGCAGTATTTT. The chain carries TRBV11-2 and TRBJ2-3, with D hard to call. Germline CDR1 SGHAT, CDR2 FQNNGV. The CDR3 runs to 14 residues. Trimming stripped 1 base from V and 5 bases from J, with 10 bases between.

The gene calls are TRBV10-3 and TRBJ2-7, with a weak D call TRBD1 (5 bases). Germline loops: CDR1 ENHRY, CDR2 SYGVKD. The CDR3 has 11 amino acids. V was trimmed by 10 bases and J by 1 base, leaving 8 bases between them. The CDR3 DNA reads as TGTGCCACCCGACAGTCCTACGAGCAGTACTTC. Protein product: CATRQSYEQYF.

The genes are TRBV28 and TRBJ2-1; D uncertain. There are 14 residues in the CDR3. The germline V gene has CDR1 MDHEN and CDR2 SYDVKM. Trimming removed 4 bases at V and 10 bases at J, with 17 bases between. The CDR3 region is CASSSSPRNQEQFF. The CDR3 bases are TGTGCCAGCAGTTCCAGCCCCCGCAACCAAGAGCAGTTCTTC. The entire variable domain, with the rest obtained from reference TRBV28 and TRBJ2-1, is as follows: DVKVTQSSRYLVKRTGEKVFLECVQDMDHENMFWYRQDPGLGLRLIYFSYDVKMKEKGDIPEGYSVSREKKERFSLILESASTNQTSMYLCASSSSPRNQEQFFGPGTRLTVL.

V and J are TRBV7-2 and TRBJ2-1; D possibly corresponds to TRBD1 (5 bases). V was trimmed by 5 bases and J by 5 bases, leaving 10 bases between them. In germline, CDR1 is SGHTA, CDR2 FQGNSA. The CDR3 runs to 13 residues. The CDR3 nucleotides read TGTGCCAGCAGCCCCCGACAGAACAATGAGCAGTTCTTC. Translated, it gives CASSPRQNNEQFF.

The J gene is TRBJ1-1, the V gene TRBV11-2; tentatively, D is TRBD1 (5 bases). The CDR3 has 14 residues. V lost 2 bases to trimming and J lost 4 bases, with 11 bases between them. Germline values: CDR1 SGHAT, CDR2 FQNNGV. The CDR3: CASSLWVTGTEAFF. CDR3 DNA: TGTGCCAGCAGCTTATGGGTCACAGGCACTGAAGCTTTCTTT.

The chain links TRBV28 to TRBJ2-5; maybe TRBD2 (5 bases). Germline V gives CDR1 MDHEN, CDR2 SYDVKM. Trimming left V 3 bases short and J 5 bases short, with 10 bases between. This CDR3 region has 13 residues. CDR3 protein: CASSLDSEETQYF. CDR3 in DNA: TGTGCCAGCAGTTTGGATAGCGAGGAGACCCAGTACTTC.

In this sample, this clone turned up a few times. Additional DNA sequences in this sample encode the identical CDR3. The chain recombines TRBV27 with TRBJ1-1, with D uncertain. CDR1 is MNHEY, CDR2 SMNVEV, per germline (reference sequence). V lost 3 bases and J 0 bases, leaving 5 bases between the germline ends. The CDR3 is made up of 13 amino acids. The CDR3 loop is CASSFGMNTEAFF. DNA for the CDR3: TGTGCCAGCAGTTTCGGTATGAACACTGAAGCTTTCTTT.

The J gene is TRBJ1-2, the V gene TRBV27, with 7 bases fitting TRBD1. V lost 3 bases to trimming and J lost 6 bases; unmatched junction nucleotides: 10. Germline loops: CDR1 MNHEY, CDR2 SMNVEV (reference sequence). The CDR3 spans 15 residues. This CDR3 reads CASSFDRVAFDGYTF. DNA of the CDR3: TGTGCCAGCAGTTTTGACAGGGTTGCTTTTGATGGCTACACCTTC.

The chain employs TRBV19 and TRBJ1-3, with TRBD1 identical over 8 bases. V gave up 2 bases and J gave up 2 bases; unmatched junction bases: 2. This CDR3 is 15 amino acids long. Per the germline V gene, CDR1 is LNHDA and CDR2 is SQIVND (reference sequence). CDR3 nucleotide sequence: TGTGCCAGTAGTATATCACAGGGGGCTGGAAACACCATATATTTT. Translating gives CASSISQGAGNTIYF.

CDR3 coding DNA: TGTGCCAGCAGGAGCTTTTCTCAGGGAATGAACACTGAAGCTTTCTTT. It codes for CASRSFSQGMNTEAFF. The chain joins TRBV5-6 to TRBJ1-1; a possible D gene is TRBD1 (5 bases). The CDR3 has 16 amino acids. Trimming removed 5 bases from V and 0 bases from J, with 17 bases in between. From germline, CDR1 is SGHDT and CDR2 YYEEEE.

Concerning this clone itself: Within the sample, other DNA sequences also encode this same CDR3. The chain carries TRBV5-6 and TRBJ1-2; D unclear. The germline V gene has CDR1 SGHDT and CDR2 YYEEEE. The CDR3 contains 13 residues. With 0 bases removed from V and 7 bases from J, the gap between germline ends came to 10 bases. The CDR3 is CASSLGGGSGYTF. The CDR3 DNA is TGTGCCAGCAGCTTGGGGGGAGGTAGTGGCTACACCTTC.

This rearrangement joins TRBV4-2 to TRBJ2-3; 7 nucleotides agree with TRBD2. Germline loops: CDR1 LGHNA, CDR2 YNFKEQ. This CDR3 region has 14 residues. Trimming cost V 4 bases and J 6 bases; bases outside gene matches: 7. This chain's CDR3 is CASSPSGVMDTQYF. The CDR3 bases are TGTGCCAGCAGCCCAAGCGGGGTGATGGATACGCAGTATTTT.